This note documents a single T cell receptor (beta chain) sequence. Its antigen remains unidentified. This specimen comes from a study of OX40 agonist ivuxolimab in advanced cancers. Study information: Clinicians treated patients with ivuxolimab, an agonistic anti-OX40 (CD134) antibody. Study results and limitations: Not determined was the antigen specificity of the expanded peripheral T cells.

Sampled blood was obtained at baseline, cycle 4 day 1, and cycle 7 day 1. Profiled with immunoSEQ multiplex PCR; TCRdb holds only in-frame clones, not every one. The repertoire holds 65,000 to 100,000 clones, with around 84% as singletons. After removal of 3 bases from V and 2 bases from J, the junction contained 3 bases not matched to a gene. Germline V gene data show CDR1 as SGHTA and CDR2 as FQGNSA. The CDR3 totals 14 residues. V is TRBV7-2 and J is TRBJ2-5, with 7 bases fitting TRBD1. Sequencing was performed on CD4+ or CD8+ T cells sorted from blood, taken in a trial of the OX40 agonist ivuxolimab. The source of this sequence is an adult with an advanced solid tumor such as melanoma, head and neck, liver or kidney cancer. The CDR3 is CASSFGQVQETQYF. The CDR3, as DNA: TGTGCCAGCAGCTTCGGACAGGTACAAGAGACCCAGTACTTC.